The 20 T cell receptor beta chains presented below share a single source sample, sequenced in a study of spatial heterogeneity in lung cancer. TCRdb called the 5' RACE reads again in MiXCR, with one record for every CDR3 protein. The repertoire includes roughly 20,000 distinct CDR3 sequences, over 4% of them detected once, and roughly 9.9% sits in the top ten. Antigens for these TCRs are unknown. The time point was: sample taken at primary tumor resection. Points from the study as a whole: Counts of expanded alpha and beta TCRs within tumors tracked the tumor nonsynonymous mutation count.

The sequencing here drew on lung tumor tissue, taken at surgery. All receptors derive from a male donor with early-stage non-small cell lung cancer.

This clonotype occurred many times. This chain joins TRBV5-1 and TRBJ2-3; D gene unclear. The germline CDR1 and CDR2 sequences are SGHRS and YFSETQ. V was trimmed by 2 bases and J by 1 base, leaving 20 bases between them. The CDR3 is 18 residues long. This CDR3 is CASSFPNNVLRGTDTQYF. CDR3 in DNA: TGCGCCAGCAGCTTTCCGAACAACGTCCTGCGTGGCACAGATACGCAGTATTTT.

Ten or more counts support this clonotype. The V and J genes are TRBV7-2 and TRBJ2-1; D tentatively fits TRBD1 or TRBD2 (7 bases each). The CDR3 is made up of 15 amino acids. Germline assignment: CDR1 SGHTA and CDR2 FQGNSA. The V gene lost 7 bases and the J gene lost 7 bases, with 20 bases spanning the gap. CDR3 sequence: CASKPRQGGTNEQFF. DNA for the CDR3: TGTGCCAGCAAACCCCGACAGGGAGGGACTAATGAGCAGTTCTTC.

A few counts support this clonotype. The chain's CDR3 is CASRDLVGGASGNTIYF. CDR3 bases: TGCGCCAGCAGAGACTTGGTCGGGGGAGCCTCTGGAAACACCATATATTTT. The rearrangement uses TRBV5-1 and TRBJ1-3, with D perhaps TRBD1 (5 bases). Trimming removed 5 bases from V and 0 bases from J, with 18 bases in between. The CDR3 is 17 residues long. Germline assignment: CDR1 SGHRS and CDR2 YFSETQ.

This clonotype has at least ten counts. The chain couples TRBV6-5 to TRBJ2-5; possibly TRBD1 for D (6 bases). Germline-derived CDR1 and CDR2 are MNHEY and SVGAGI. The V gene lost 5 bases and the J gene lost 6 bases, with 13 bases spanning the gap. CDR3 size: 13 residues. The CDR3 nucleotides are TGTGCCAGCAGTGCCCCAGGGGAGAAGACCCAGTACTTC. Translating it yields CASSAPGEKTQYF.

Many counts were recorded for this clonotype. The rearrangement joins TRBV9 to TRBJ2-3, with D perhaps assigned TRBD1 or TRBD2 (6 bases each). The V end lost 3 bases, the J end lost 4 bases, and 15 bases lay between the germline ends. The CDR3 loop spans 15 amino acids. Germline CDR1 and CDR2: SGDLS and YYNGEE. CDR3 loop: CASSAQWGAPDTQYF. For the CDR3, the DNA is TGTGCCAGCAGCGCACAGTGGGGGGCTCCAGATACGCAGTATTTT.

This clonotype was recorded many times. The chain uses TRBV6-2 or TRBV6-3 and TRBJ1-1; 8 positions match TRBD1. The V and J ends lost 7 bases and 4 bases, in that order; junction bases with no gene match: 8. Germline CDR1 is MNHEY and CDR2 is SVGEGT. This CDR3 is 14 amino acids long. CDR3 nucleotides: TGTGCCAGCAACACCTGGACAGGGTTCACTGAAGCTTTCTTT. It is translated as CASNTWTGFTEAFF.

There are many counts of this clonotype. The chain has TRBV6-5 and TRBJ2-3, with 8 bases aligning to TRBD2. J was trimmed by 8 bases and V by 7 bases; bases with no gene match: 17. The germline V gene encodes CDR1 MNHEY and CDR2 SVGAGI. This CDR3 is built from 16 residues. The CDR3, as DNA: TGTGCCAGCACCAAGGGGGGCGGGAGGTCATCGACTACGCAGTATTTT. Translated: CASTKGGGRSSTTQYF.

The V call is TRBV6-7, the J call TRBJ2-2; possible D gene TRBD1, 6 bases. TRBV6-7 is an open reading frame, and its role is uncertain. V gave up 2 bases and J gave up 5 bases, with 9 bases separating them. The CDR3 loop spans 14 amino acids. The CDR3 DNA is TGTGCCAGCAGTTACCTAGGACAGACCGGGGAGCTGTTTTTT. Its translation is CASSYLGQTGELFF.

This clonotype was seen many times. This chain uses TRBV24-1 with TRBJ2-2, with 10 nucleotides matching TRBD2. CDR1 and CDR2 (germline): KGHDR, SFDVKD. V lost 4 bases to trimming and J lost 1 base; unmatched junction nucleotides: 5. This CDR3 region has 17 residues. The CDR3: CATSEALAGWNTGELFF. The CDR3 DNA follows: TGTGCCACCAGTGAGGCACTAGCGGGGTGGAACACCGGGGAGCTGTTTTTT.

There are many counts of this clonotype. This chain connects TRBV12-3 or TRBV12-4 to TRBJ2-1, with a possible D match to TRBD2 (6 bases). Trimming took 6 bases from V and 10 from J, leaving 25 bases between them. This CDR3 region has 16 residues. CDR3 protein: CASSFTGLLGNLEQFF. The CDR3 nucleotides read TGTGCCAGCAGCTTCACGGGACTCCTAGGAAATTTAGAGCAGTTCTTC.

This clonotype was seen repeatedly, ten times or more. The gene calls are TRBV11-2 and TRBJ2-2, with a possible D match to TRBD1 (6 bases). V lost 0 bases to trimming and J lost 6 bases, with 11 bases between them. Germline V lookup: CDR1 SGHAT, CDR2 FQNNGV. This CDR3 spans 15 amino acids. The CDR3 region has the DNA TGTGCCAGCAGCTTAGACAGGGGCACCTCCGGGGAGCTGTTTTTT. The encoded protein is CASSLDRGTSGELFF. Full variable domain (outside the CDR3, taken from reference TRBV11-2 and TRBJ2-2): EAGVAQSPRYKIIEKRQSVAFWCNPISGHATLYWYQQILGQGPKLLIQFQNNGVVDDSQLPKDRFSAERLKGVDSTLKIQPAKLEDSAVYLCASSLDRGTSGELFFGEGSRLTVL.

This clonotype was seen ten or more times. This CDR3 is CASSSDKNTGELFF. DNA of the CDR3: TGCGCCAGCAGCTCAGACAAGAACACCGGGGAGCTGTTTTTT. This sequence joins TRBV5-1 and TRBJ2-2; no clear D. Trimming stripped 3 bases from V and 1 base from J, with 7 bases between. This CDR3 is built from 14 residues. Germline CDR1 and CDR2: SGHRS and YFSETQ.

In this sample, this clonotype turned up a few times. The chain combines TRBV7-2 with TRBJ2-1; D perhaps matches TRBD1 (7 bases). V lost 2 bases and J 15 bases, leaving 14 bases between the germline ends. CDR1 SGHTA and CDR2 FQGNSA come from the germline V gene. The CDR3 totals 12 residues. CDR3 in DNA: TGTGCCAGCAGCTTAACGCCGGGGGACAGGTTCTTC. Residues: CASSLTPGDRFF.

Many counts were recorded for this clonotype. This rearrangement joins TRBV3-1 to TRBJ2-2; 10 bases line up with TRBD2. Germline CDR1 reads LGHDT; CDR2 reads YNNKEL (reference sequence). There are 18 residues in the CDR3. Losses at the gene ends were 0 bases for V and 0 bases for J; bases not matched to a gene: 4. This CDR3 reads CASSQDSGRPANTGELFF. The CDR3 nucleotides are TGTGCCAGCAGCCAAGATAGCGGGAGGCCCGCGAACACCGGGGAGCTGTTTTTT.

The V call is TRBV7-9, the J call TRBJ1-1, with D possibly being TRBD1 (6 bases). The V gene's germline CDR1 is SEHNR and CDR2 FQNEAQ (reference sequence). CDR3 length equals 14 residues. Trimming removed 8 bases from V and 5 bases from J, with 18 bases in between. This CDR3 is CASLSSGVKTEAFF. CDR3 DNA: TGTGCCAGCTTATCTTCAGGGGTCAAAACTGAAGCTTTCTTT.

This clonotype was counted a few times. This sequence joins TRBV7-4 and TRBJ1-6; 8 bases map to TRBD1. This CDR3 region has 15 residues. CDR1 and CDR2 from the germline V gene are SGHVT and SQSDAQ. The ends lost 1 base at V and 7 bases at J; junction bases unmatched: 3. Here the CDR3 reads CASSLGQGANSPLHF. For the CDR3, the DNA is TGTGCCAGCAGCTTAGGGCAGGGGGCCAATTCACCCCTCCACTTT.

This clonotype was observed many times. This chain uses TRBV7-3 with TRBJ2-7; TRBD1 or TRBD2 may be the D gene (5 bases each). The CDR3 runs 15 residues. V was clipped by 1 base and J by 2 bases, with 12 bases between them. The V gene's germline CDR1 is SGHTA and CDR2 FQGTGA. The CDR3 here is CASSLKAGTTYEQYF. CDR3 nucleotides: TGTGCCAGCAGCTTAAAGGCAGGGACCACCTACGAGCAGTACTTC.

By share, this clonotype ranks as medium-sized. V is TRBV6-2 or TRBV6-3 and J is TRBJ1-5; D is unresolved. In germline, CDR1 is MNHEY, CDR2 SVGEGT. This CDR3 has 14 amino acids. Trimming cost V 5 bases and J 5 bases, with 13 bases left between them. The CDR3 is CASSRGSSDQPQHF. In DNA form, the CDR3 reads TGTGCCAGCAGTCGCGGCTCTTCGGATCAGCCCCAGCATTTT.

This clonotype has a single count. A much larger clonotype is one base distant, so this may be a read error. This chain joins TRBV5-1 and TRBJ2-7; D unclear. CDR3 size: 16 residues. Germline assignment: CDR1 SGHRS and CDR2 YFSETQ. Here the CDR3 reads CASGLALSTEPYEQYF. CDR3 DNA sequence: TGCGCCAGCGGCTTGGCCCTCTCGACGGAGCCCTACGAGCAGTACTTC. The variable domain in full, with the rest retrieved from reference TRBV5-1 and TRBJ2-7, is KAGVTQTPRYLIKTRGQQVTLSCSPISGHRSVSWYQQTPGQGLQFLFEYFSETQRNKGNFPGRFSGRQFSNSRSEMNVSTLELGDSALYLCASGLALSTEPYEQYFGPGTRLTVT.

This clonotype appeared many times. The CDR3 is CASSQDWRPGANVLTF. The DNA of the CDR3 is TGTGCCAGCAGCCAAGATTGGAGGCCTGGGGCCAACGTCCTGACTTTC. The gene calls are TRBV14 and TRBJ2-6, with D tentatively TRBD2 (5 bases). The CDR3 is 16 amino acids. CDR1 is SGHDN, CDR2 FVKESK, per germline. Trimming shortened V by 0 bases and J by 2 bases, and 8 bases separated the two germline ends.